The rows below give T cell receptor beta chains drawn from one sample of a study of blood T cell repertoires in COVID-19. The protocol was immunoSEQ multiplex PCR, while the TCRdb copy is restricted to in-frame clones and leaves out a portion. The sample records approximately 270,000 clones, roughly 85% being singletons. The sequencing sample was made of peripheral blood. The receptor source for this set is a man aged 18 to 30 with active or convalescent COVID-19. Both conserved end residues are trimmed from each CDR3. The order of the fields is clone size, V gene, CDR3 protein. The size entry is marked missing in some rows and otherwise reads once, few, many or a size class.

once	TRBV6-2/TRBV6-3	ASSYPGDLEETQY
once	TRBV19	ASNREGTDTQY
.	TRBV29-1	SVETGGTGELF
.	TRBV10-3	AISWDRYTEAF
.	TRBV5-1	ASSRERAAKVEQF
few	TRBV19	ASSISLSSGSNEQY
few	TRBV27	ASSLSTTLYEQY
.	TRBV7-2	ASRPQGDYGYT
.	TRBV4-3	ASSQDYASGSYEQF
few	TRBV2	ASSQDRDYGYT
.	TRBV19	ASSAIQGAIQPQH
once	TRBV6-5	ASRTTGKDGELF
once	TRBV20-1	SADHSGTQY
.	TRBV30	AWSRGRANTGELF
.	TRBV12-3/TRBV12-4	ASSLGSGFEQF
.	TRBV5-1	ASSLVLQRGEKLF
.	TRBV6-2/TRBV6-3	ASSSGTGDHYGYT
.	TRBV6-5	ASSPRGTRYEQY
.	TRBV7-6	ASSLVGQGSDSPLH
.	TRBV4-3	ASSQDTGTNGYT
.	TRBV5-1	ASSLDGRRGTDTQY
.	TRBV27	ASSLYGTAGAYEQY
.	TRBV6-2/TRBV6-3	ASSHPGLPNTEAF
.	TRBV29-1	SVGSGDNEQF
.	TRBV7-8	ASSLLGGTGRSPLH
.	TRBV7-8	ASSLARGERSYNEQF
.	TRBV14	ASSLLSTGETQY
.	TRBV4-3	ASSQTLAAIETQY
.	TRBV25-1	ASSTTATGAYEQY
.	TRBV12-5	ASGLTPTGGITNEKLF
few	TRBV5-5	ASSGVGQGAHEQY
.	TRBV7-3	ASSITLTGLIKNTEAF
.	TRBV6-5	ASSYPTGQTYGCT
.	TRBV3-1/TRBV3-2	ATRRGNTEAF
few	TRBV10-3	AISEDRGFVQPQH
.	TRBV4-3	ASSQDGRGTNEKLF
once	TRBV9	ASSVGQGVYYGYT
.	TRBV7-8	ASSYRDSNYGYT
.	TRBV2	ASTYRFMNTEAF
.	TRBV15	ATSRVAGTHYNEQF